This is a list of T cell receptor beta chains from one sample in a study of T cells in Graves' hyperthyroidism and ophthalmopathy. TCRdb passed the multiplex PCR reads through MiXCR, listing each CDR3 protein once. The repertoire has around 570,000 distinct CDR3 sequences, around 20% of them found once; the top ten carry over 45%. The sample taken for sequencing was blood. Receptor source: a man aged 35 to 55 with Graves' ophthalmopathy. Both conserved end residues are part of each CDR3. The D gene is left open where the match is weak. Size values are once, few and many counts, or a class for expanded clones, and some rows have none.

NA	NA	TRBV12-3/TRBV12-4	TRBJ2-5	CASSLAGAAAQETQYF	TGTGCCAGCAGCTTGGCGGGGGCAGCTGCTCAAGAGACCCAGTACTTC
NA	TRBD2	TRBV7-9	TRBJ2-7	CASSFWGRGALTYEQYF	TGTGCCAGCAGCTTCTGGGGGCGGGGGGCCCTAACCTACGAGCAGTACTTC
NA	TRBD2	TRBV7-9	TRBJ2-3	CATSLGLAGVRSTDTQYF	TGTGCCACTTCCCTCGGACTAGCGGGGGTTCGTAGCACAGATACGCAGTATTTT
few	TRBD2	TRBV29-1	TRBJ2-3	CSVTSGSTDTQYF	TGCAGCGTGACTAGCGGGAGCACAGATACGCAGTATTTT
many	NA	TRBV3-1	TRBJ2-1	CASSQSASSSYNEQFF	TGTGCCAGCAGCCAGAGTGCGTCTAGCTCCTACAATGAGCAGTTCTTC
NA	TRBD2	TRBV7-9	TRBJ2-1	CASSLKGLTSGQFPFSYNEQFF	TGTGCCAGCAGCTTAAAAGGTCTGACTAGCGGGCAATTCCCCTTTTCCTACAATGAGCAGTTCTTC
few	TRBD2	TRBV7-9	TRBJ2-5	CASSLEGSSGETQYF	TGTGCCAGCAGCTTAGAGGGGTCTAGCGGGGAGACCCAGTACTTC
NA	NA	TRBV18	TRBJ1-2	CASSPPPPHYGYTF	TGTGCCAGCTCACCACCGCCCCCCCACTATGGCTACACCTTC
NA	NA	TRBV9	TRBJ2-7	CASSLRGGWSDYEQYF	TGTGCCAGCAGCCTGCGAGGAGGGTGGAGTGACTACGAGCAGTACTTC
many	TRBD1	TRBV3-1	TRBJ2-1	CASSQAGGQGANEQFF	TGTGCCAGCAGCCAAGCGGGGGGACAGGGGGCCAATGAGCAGTTCTTC
many	NA	TRBV12-3/TRBV12-4	TRBJ1-6	CASTLGHSGTPLHF	TGTGCCAGCACCCTGGGACATTCAGGGACACCCCTCCACTTT
many	NA	TRBV2	TRBJ2-3	CASVEDHPSTDTQYF	TGTGCCAGCGTGGAGGACCATCCTAGCACAGATACGCAGTATTTT
few	NA	TRBV18	TRBJ2-2	CASSPISGTGELFF	TGTGCCAGCTCACCAATTTCAGGCACCGGGGAGCTGTTTTTT
NA	TRBD2	TRBV4-2	TRBJ2-3	CASSQSGTSGGDTQYF	TGTGCCAGCAGCCAATCCGGGACTAGCGGTGGCGATACGCAGTATTTT
many	NA	TRBV6-2/TRBV6-3	TRBJ2-7	CAIRDPPYEQYF	TGTGCCATTCGGGACCCACCCTACGAGCAGTACTTC